The 30 T cell receptor beta chains presented below share a single source sample, sequenced in a study of T cells in Graves' hyperthyroidism and ophthalmopathy. The CDR3 regions of TCR beta were amplified from RNA transcripts. The HTBI primer set served for first-round RT-PCR of the TCR CDR3. TCRdb independently ran MiXCR on the multiplex PCR reads; one entry per CDR3 protein. This repertoire shows 400,000 to 500,000 distinct CDR3 sequences, roughly 14% found once; its top ten account for 15% to 20%. The sequenced sample consisted of blood. These receptors originate from a woman between 18 and 29 years old with Graves' hyperthyroidism.

The chain employs TRBV29-1 and TRBJ1-1; D gene unclear. Germline V CDR1 and CDR2: SQVTM, ANQGSEA. This CDR3 is built from 12 residues. The V gene lost 5 bases and the J gene lost 1 base, with 8 bases spanning the gap. The CDR3 protein is CSVSRKNTEAFF. The CDR3 bases are TGCAGCGTTTCGCGAAAGAACACTGAAGCTTTCTTT.

V usage is TRBV12-3 or TRBV12-4 and J usage is TRBJ2-3, with no clear D. V lost 1 base and J lost 2, with 7 bases in between. The CDR3 is 14 residues long. CDR3 nucleotides: TGTGCCAGCAGTTTAGTCTCGCACACAGATACGCAGTATTTT. This translates into CASSLVSHTDTQYF.

This clonotype was detected ten times or more. The chain recombines TRBV14 with TRBJ2-1; possible D gene TRBD2, 6 bases. V shed 2 bases and J shed 1 base, with 15 bases lying between them. The germline V gene encodes CDR1 SGHDN and CDR2 FVKESK. The CDR3 consists of 17 residues. CDR3 region: CASSQPTTRGSYNEQFF. CDR3 sequence (DNA): TGTGCCAGCAGCCAACCAACGACTAGAGGGTCCTACAATGAGCAGTTCTTC.

The table lists this clonotype with many counts. J is TRBJ1-1 and V is TRBV6-1; D remains unclear. The germline gives CDR1 MNHNS, CDR2 SASEGT. This CDR3 comprises 14 residues. V was pared by 5 bases and J by 6 bases, with 16 bases between. CDR3 region: CASSSGTGRAEAFF. CDR3 in DNA: TGTGCCAGCAGTTCCGGAACCGGACGGGCTGAAGCTTTCTTT.

This clonotype was recorded many times. This chain connects TRBV6-2 or TRBV6-3 to TRBJ1-1, with 7 bases identical to TRBD1. Trimming took 4 bases from V and 3 from J; bases not matched to a gene: 2. Germline values: CDR1 MNHEY, CDR2 SVGEGT. This CDR3 has 13 residues. CDR3 region: CASSSRGHTEAFF. The CDR3 bases are TGTGCCAGCAGTTCTAGGGGGCACACTGAAGCTTTCTTT.

This clonotype was counted many times. The chain joins TRBV13 to TRBJ2-7; D perhaps matches TRBD1 (5 bases). Germline V lookup: CDR1 PRHDT, CDR2 FYEKMQ (reference sequence). CDR3 size: 15 residues. Trimming removed 5 bases at V and 2 bases at J, with 16 bases between. CDR3 loop: CASSLGSRAAYEQYV. Written as DNA, the CDR3 is TGTGCCAGCAGCCTCGGCAGCAGGGCCGCCTACGAGCAGTACGTC.

The CDR3 DNA follows: TGTGCCATCACCCTGGGACGGGACAATGAGCAGTTCTTC. It codes for CAITLGRDNEQFF. This chain links TRBV10-3 with TRBJ2-1; either TRBD1 or TRBD2 may fit D (5 bases each). CDR1 is ENHRY, CDR2 SYGVKD, per germline. Trimming removed 7 bases from V and 5 bases from J, with 12 bases in between. The CDR3 loop spans 13 amino acids.

V and J are TRBV3-1 and TRBJ1-4, with 10 bases identical to TRBD1. The CDR3 extends over 16 amino acids. Germline V CDR1 and CDR2: LGHDT, YNNKEL (reference sequence). With V trimmed by 4 bases and J by 7 bases, 9 bases remained unmatched. In nucleotides, the CDR3 is TGTGCCAGCAGCCCCCGGACAGGGGGAGGCCGTGAAAAACTGTTTTTT. Translating gives CASSPRTGGGREKLFF.

This clonotype occurred many times. One junction end does not reproduce the germline sequence, and a read error may be involved. This chain uses TRBV12-3 or TRBV12-4 with TRBJ2-6, with D perhaps TRBD1 or TRBD2 (5 bases each). CDR3 length: 13 amino acids. The CDR3 nucleotides read TGTGCCAGCAGTTTAAGATCCGGGACCGCGACTGACTTC. Translated: CASSLRSGTATDF.

Note on this clonotype: Since a much larger clone is just one base distant, this may be a read error. The genes are TRBV11-2 and TRBJ2-7; D is perhaps TRBD1 (5 bases). The CDR3 contains 14 residues. In germline, CDR1 is SGHAT, CDR2 FQNNGV. Written as DNA, the CDR3 is TGTGCCAGCAGCTTAAGTCAGGGTCACTACGAGCTGTACTTC. It is translated as CASSLSQGHYELYF.

This clonotype has ten or more counts. The CDR3 nucleotides are TGTGCCTGGGGGTCCTGGGACACTCATAGAGCTGAAGCTTTCTTT. Its translation: CAWGSWDTHRAEAFF. The chain joins TRBV30 to TRBJ1-1; a possible D gene is TRBD1 (6 bases). V lost 5 bases to trimming and J lost 6 bases, with 22 bases between them. CDR3 length: 15 residues. Germline CDR1 is GTSNPN and CDR2 is SVGIG (reference sequence).

This clonotype was seen at least ten times. The chain joins TRBV5-1 to TRBJ1-1, with 10 bases aligning to TRBD1. The J segment lost 6 bases and the V segment lost 7 bases, leaving 6 bases of the junction unmatched. The germline V gene encodes CDR1 SGHRS and CDR2 YFSETQ. The CDR3 sequence is 13 residues long. DNA for the CDR3: TGCGCCAGCCGAGACAGGGGGCTCGCTGAAGCTTTCTTT. As protein: CASRDRGLAEAFF. Drawing the rest from reference TRBV5-1 and TRBJ1-1, the complete variable domain is KAGVTQTPRYLIKTRGQQVTLSCSPISGHRSVSWYQQTPGQGLQFLFEYFSETQRNKGNFPGRFSGRQFSNSRSEMNVSTLELGDSALYLCASRDRGLAEAFFGQGTRLTVV.

This clonotype appeared a few times. The V and J genes are TRBV7-9 and TRBJ1-1; 7 bases line up with TRBD1. Germline V gene data show CDR1 as SEHNR and CDR2 as FQNEAQ (reference sequence). Germline trimming cut 4 bases from V and 11 bases from J; bases unmatched to any gene: 16. This CDR3 has 15 residues. This chain's CDR3 is CASSSGQVLADEAFF. The CDR3 DNA follows: TGTGCCAGCAGCTCAGGACAGGTCCTCGCTGATGAGGCTTTCTTT. The full variable domain, its missing parts supplied by reference TRBV7-9 and TRBJ1-1, is DTGVSQNPRHKITKRGQNVTFRCDPISEHNRLYWYRQTLGQGPEFLTYFQNEAQLEKSRLLSDRFSAERPKGSFSTLEIQRTEQGDSAMYLCASSSGQVLADEAFFGQGTRLTVV.

This chain links TRBV19 with TRBJ2-3; D ambiguous. CDR1 is LNHDA and CDR2 is SQIVND in the germline V gene (reference sequence). The CDR3 covers 10 residues. The V and J ends lost 11 bases and 6 bases respectively, with 9 bases between them. The CDR3 sequence is CAAGLDTQYF. CDR3 nucleotides: TGTGCCGCAGGTCTTGATACGCAGTATTTT.

Ten or more counts support this clonotype. This CDR3 reads CASSLRGPQETQYF. The CDR3 DNA is TGTGCCAGCAGCCTAAGGGGACCCCAAGAGACCCAGTACTTC. V is TRBV11-1 and J is TRBJ2-5; D tentatively reads TRBD1 or TRBD2 (5 bases each). This CDR3 has 14 residues. CDR1 and CDR2 (germline): SGHAT, FQDESV (reference sequence). Between the trimmed V and J ends, which lost 5 bases and 1 base, there was a span of 11 bases.

This clonotype was seen many times. The chain employs TRBV3-1 and TRBJ2-3; 13 bases agree with TRBD2. The germline V gene encodes CDR1 LGHDT and CDR2 YNNKEL (reference sequence). After removal of 4 bases from V and 1 base from J, the junction contained 8 bases not matched to a gene. This CDR3 has 18 residues. CDR3 loop: CASSRGLAGVSGTDTQYF. The DNA for the CDR3 is TGTGCCAGCAGCCGAGGACTAGCGGGAGTGTCTGGCACAGATACGCAGTATTTT.

The table lists this clonotype with a count of one. The chain couples TRBV11-2 to TRBJ1-2; D is unresolved. The CDR3 consists of 15 residues. Trimming cost V 1 base and J 4 bases, with 13 bases left between them. Germline V lookup: CDR1 SGHAT, CDR2 FQNNGV. The CDR3 sequence is CASSLVLGSPYGYTF. The CDR3 DNA sequence: TGTGCCAGCAGCTTAGTACTCGGATCTCCCTATGGCTACACCTTC.

Many counts were recorded for this clonotype. V gene TRBV6-1 combines with J gene TRBJ2-3; 14 bases are a match to TRBD2. CDR1 and CDR2 from the germline V gene are MNHNS and SASEGT. The CDR3 is 17 amino acids. The J segment lost 2 bases and the V segment lost 4 bases, leaving 5 bases of the junction unmatched. The DNA of the CDR3 is TGTGCCAGCAGTGTGGGACTAGCGGGAGTGTACACAGATACGCAGTATTTT. The encoded protein is CASSVGLAGVYTDTQYF.

This clonotype showed up many times. The chain carries TRBV7-2 and TRBJ1-2; D not certain. The germline V gene has CDR1 SGHTA and CDR2 FQGNSA. CDR3 length: 15 residues. V was trimmed by 2 bases and J by 4 bases, leaving 14 bases between them. CDR3 in amino acids: CASSLRRRAGYGYTF. The CDR3 region has the DNA TGTGCCAGCAGCTTAAGGCGGAGGGCCGGCTATGGCTACACCTTC.

This clonotype was picked up many times. The chain links TRBV30 to TRBJ2-7; D unclear. The germline V and J ends were trimmed by 0 bases and 3 bases, with 6 bases remaining between them. The CDR3 totals 12 residues. Germline-derived CDR1 and CDR2 are GTSNPN and SVGIG (reference sequence). The CDR3 sequence is CAWSVSNYEQYF. CDR3 sequence (DNA): TGTGCCTGGAGTGTCAGTAACTACGAGCAGTACTTC.

This clonotype has at least ten counts. This sequence joins TRBV2 and TRBJ2-3, with D tentatively TRBD2 (6 bases). V was shortened by 5 bases and J by 1 base, with 13 bases between the two germline ends. The germline gives CDR1 SNHLY, CDR2 FYNNEI. The CDR3 consists of 15 residues. In DNA, the CDR3 is TGTGCCAGCAGTCCAGGGAGGCCTCGCACAGATACGCAGTATTTT. Translation: CASSPGRPRTDTQYF.

In its sample, this clonotype was seen a few times. This chain links TRBV7-2 with TRBJ2-1; 7 nucleotides align to TRBD2. The CDR3 extends over 13 amino acids. V was pared by 7 bases and J by 7 bases, with 7 bases of the junction left unmatched. CDR1 is SGHTA, CDR2 FQGNSA, per germline. CDR3 sequence reads: CASIRAGGNEQFF. CDR3 sequence (DNA): TGTGCCAGCATCCGAGCCGGGGGGAATGAGCAGTTCTTC.

This clonotype was detected ten times or more. As DNA, the CDR3 is TGTGCCACCAGTGATCCCGGGCAGCCCCAGCATTTT. The encoded protein is CATSDPGQPQHF. The gene calls are TRBV24-1 and TRBJ1-5; D not resolved. V lost 3 bases to trimming and J lost 7 bases, with 6 bases between them. Germline assignment: CDR1 KGHDR and CDR2 SFDVKD. The CDR3 extends over 12 amino acids.

This clonotype has only a few counts. This chain uses TRBV6-2 or TRBV6-3 with TRBJ2-1; perhaps TRBD2 as D (6 bases). The CDR3 spans 14 residues. V was pared by 6 bases and J by 12 bases, with 21 bases between. The germline V gene encodes CDR1 MNHEY and CDR2 SVGEGT. CDR3 region: CASSPGWRDAWQFF. Here the CDR3 DNA reads TGTGCCAGCAGCCCCGGGTGGAGGGACGCGTGGCAGTTCTTC.

This clonotype was seen a few times. This chain joins TRBV30 and TRBJ2-7; the match to TRBD1 covers 7 bases. The CDR3 covers 12 residues. The ends lost 7 bases at V and 3 bases at J; junction bases unmatched: 6. Germline CDR1 GTSNPN, CDR2 SVGIG (reference sequence). The CDR3 bases are TGTGCCTCCCAGGGGGAAGGCTACGAGCAGTACGTC. It encodes CASQGEGYEQYV.

In this sample, this clonotype turned up many times. The chain couples TRBV7-9 to TRBJ2-5, with D unclear. This CDR3 contains 16 residues. Trimming removed 2 bases from V and 7 bases from J, with 20 bases in between. CDR1 and CDR2 (germline): SEHNR, FQNEAQ (reference sequence). CDR3 coding DNA: TGTGCCAGCAGCTTACTGACTGAGCGTTCCAAGTGGACCCAGTACTTC. Its translation is CASSLLTERSKWTQYF. Full variable domain (outside the CDR3, taken from reference TRBV7-9 and TRBJ2-5): DTGVSQNPRHKITKRGQNVTFRCDPISEHNRLYWYRQTLGQGPEFLTYFQNEAQLEKSRLLSDRFSAERPKGSFSTLEIQRTEQGDSAMYLCASSLLTERSKWTQYFGPGTRLLVL.

In its sample, this clonotype was seen many times. The J gene is TRBJ2-1, the V gene TRBV7-9, with 10 bases identical to TRBD2. The CDR3 spans 16 residues. Per the germline V gene, CDR1 is SEHNR and CDR2 is FQNEAQ (reference sequence). V was pared by 5 bases and J by 6 bases, with 10 bases of the junction left unmatched. Here the CDR3 DNA reads TGTGCCAGCAGCCCAACTAGCGGGATTGCGACCAATGAGCAGTTCTTC. Translated, it gives CASSPTSGIATNEQFF.

Many counts were recorded for this clonotype. The chain recombines TRBV30 with TRBJ1-2; 11 bases are shared with TRBD1. The CDR3 spans 14 residues. Germline V gene lookup returns CDR1 GTSNPN and CDR2 SVGIG (reference sequence). With 1 base clipped from V and 4 bases from J, the junction kept 2 bases outside the gene matches. In DNA, the CDR3 is TGTGCCTGGAGTGCGGACAGGGGGCCCTATGGCTACACCTTC. This encodes CAWSADRGPYGYTF.

This sequence joins TRBV27 and TRBJ2-1; D is perhaps TRBD2 (6 bases). V was cut by 2 bases and J by 3 bases, with 14 bases left in between. Germline assignment: CDR1 MNHEY and CDR2 SMNVEV (reference sequence). The CDR3 consists of 16 residues. The CDR3 spells CASSLSSGEVYNEQFF. CDR3 coding DNA: TGTGCCAGCAGTTTAAGCTCGGGAGAGGTCTACAATGAGCAGTTCTTC.

CDR3 amino acids: CASNRQGAYNEQFF. The CDR3 DNA follows: TGTGCCAGCAACCGACAGGGGGCTTACAATGAGCAGTTCTTC. This sequence joins TRBV7-9 and TRBJ2-1, with 10 bases identical to TRBD1. Germline trimming cut 7 bases from V and 4 bases from J; bases unmatched to any gene: 4. The CDR3 is made up of 14 amino acids. Germline V CDR1 and CDR2: SEHNR, FQNEAQ (reference sequence).